The clone carrying this TCR beta chain was counted a few times. The entirety of the isolated RNA underwent reverse transcription, so expressed TCRB transcripts were sequenced. Method: immunoSEQ multiplex PCR; TCRdb's copy keeps in-frame clones and lacks some. The table lists nearly 250,000 clones, roughly an eighth of them singletons. Germline lookup yields CDR1 MGHRA and CDR2 YSYEKL. V lost 1 base, J lost 7 bases, and 3 bases stayed unmatched. This CDR3 comprises 14 residues. This sample is part of a study of beta chain features in type 1 diabetes. The sample consisted of naive CD4+ T cells from blood. This clonotype was obtained from a woman aged 40 to 55 in good health. The rearrangement links TRBV4-1 to TRBJ2-1; TRBD2 matches 8 bases. The CDR3 is CASSQAGGPNEQFF. The CDR3 nucleotides read TGCGCCAGCAGCCAAGCGGGGGGGCCTAATGAGCAGTTCTTC.